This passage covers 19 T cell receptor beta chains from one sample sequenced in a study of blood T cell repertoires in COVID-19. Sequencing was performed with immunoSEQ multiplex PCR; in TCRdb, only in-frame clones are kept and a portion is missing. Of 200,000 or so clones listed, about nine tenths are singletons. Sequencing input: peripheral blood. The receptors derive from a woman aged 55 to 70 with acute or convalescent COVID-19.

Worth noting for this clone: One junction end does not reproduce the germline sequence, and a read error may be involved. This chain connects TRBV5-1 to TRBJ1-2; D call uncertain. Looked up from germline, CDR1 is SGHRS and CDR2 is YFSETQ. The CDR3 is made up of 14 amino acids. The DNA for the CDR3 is TGCGCCAGCACTCGAGATCAAGCTAATTATGGCTACACCTTC. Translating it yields CASTRDQANYGYTF.

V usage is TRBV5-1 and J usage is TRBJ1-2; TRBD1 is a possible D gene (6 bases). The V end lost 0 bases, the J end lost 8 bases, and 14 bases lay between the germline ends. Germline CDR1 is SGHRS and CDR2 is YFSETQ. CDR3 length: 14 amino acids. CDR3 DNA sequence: TGCGCCAGCAGCTTGGTAGCAGGGGAGGGAGGCTACACCTTC. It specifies CASSLVAGEGGYTF.

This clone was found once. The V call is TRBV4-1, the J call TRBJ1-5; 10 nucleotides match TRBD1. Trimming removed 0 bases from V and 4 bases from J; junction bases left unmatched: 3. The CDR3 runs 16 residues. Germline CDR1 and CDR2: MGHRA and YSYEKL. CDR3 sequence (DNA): TGCGCCAGCAGCCAAGATCGGGGACAGGGGAATCAGCCCCAGCATTTT. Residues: CASSQDRGQGNQPQHF.

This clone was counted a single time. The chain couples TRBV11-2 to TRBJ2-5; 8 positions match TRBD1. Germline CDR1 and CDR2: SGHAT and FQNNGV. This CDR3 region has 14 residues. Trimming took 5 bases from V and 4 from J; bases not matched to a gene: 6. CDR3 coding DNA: TGTGCCAGCAGCCAGGACAGGGTTAGAGAGACCCAGTACTTC. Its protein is CASSQDRVRETQYF.

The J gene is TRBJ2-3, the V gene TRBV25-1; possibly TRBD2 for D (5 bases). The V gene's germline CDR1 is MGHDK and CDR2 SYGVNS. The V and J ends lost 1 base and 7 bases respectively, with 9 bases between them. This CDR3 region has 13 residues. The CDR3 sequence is CASSEWGVNTQYF. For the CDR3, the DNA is TGTGCCAGCAGTGAATGGGGAGTAAATACGCAGTATTTT.

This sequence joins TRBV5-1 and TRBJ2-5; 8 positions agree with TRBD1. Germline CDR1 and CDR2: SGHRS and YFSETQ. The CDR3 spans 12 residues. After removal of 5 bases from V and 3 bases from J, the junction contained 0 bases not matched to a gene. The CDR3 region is CASRTGEETQYF. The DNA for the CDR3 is TGCGCCAGCAGGACAGGGGAAGAGACCCAGTACTTC.

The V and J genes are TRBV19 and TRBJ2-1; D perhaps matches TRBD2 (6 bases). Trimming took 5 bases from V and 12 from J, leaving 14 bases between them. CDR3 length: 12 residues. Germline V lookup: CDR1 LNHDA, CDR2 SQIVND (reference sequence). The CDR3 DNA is TGTGCCAGTAGTTTCCATCAGGGAGGGCAGTTCTTC. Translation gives CASSFHQGGQFF.

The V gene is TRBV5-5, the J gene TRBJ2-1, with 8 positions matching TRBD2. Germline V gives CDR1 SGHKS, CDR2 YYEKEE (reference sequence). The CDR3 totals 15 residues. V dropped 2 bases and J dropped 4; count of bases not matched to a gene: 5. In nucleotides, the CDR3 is TGTGCCAGCAGCTTAGACGGGACTAGATACAATGAGCAGTTCTTC. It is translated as CASSLDGTRYNEQFF.

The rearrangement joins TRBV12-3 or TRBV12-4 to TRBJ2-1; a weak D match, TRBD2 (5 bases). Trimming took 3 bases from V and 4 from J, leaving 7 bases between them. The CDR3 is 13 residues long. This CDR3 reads CASSFSGYNEQFF. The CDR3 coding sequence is TGTGCCAGCAGTTTCAGCGGTTACAATGAGCAGTTCTTC.

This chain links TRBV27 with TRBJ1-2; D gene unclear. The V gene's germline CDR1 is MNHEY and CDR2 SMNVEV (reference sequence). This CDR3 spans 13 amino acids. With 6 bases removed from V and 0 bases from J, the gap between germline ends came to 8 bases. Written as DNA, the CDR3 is TGTGCCAGCAGGGGCATATCTAACTATGGCTACACCTTC. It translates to CASRGISNYGYTF.

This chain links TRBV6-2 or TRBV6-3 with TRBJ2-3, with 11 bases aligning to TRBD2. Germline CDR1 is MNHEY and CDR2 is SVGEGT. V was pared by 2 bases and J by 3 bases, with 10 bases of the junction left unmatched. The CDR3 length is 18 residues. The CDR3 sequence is CASSYDTSGSFWTDTQYF. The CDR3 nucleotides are TGTGCCAGCAGTTACGACACTAGCGGGAGTTTTTGGACAGATACGCAGTATTTT.

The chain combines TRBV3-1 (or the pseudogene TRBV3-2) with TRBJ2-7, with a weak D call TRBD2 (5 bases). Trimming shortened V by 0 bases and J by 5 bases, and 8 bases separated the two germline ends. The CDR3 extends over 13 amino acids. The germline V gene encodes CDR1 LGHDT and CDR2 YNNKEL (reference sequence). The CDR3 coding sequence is TGTGCCAGCAGCCAAGAAATGAGGGACGAGCAGTACTTC. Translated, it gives CASSQEMRDEQYF.

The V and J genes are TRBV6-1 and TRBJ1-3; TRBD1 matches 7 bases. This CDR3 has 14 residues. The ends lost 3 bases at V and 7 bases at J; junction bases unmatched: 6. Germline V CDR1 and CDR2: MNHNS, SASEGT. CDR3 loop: CASSDRGEANTIYF. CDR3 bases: TGTGCCAGCAGTGACAGGGGGGAAGCGAACACCATATATTTT.

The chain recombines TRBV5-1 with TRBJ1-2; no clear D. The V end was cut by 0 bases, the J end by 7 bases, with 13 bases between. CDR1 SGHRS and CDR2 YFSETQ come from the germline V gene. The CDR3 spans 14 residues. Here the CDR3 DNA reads TGCGCCAGCAGCTTGGAGCCGATTCTGAGTGGCTACACCTTC. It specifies CASSLEPILSGYTF.

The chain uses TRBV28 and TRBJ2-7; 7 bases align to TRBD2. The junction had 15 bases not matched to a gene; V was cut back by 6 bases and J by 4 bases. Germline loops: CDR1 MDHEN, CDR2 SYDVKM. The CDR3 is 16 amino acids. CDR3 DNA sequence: TGTGCCAGCAGCCGCCCAGGGAGGGCCACTTTGTACGAGCAGTACTTC. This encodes CASSRPGRATLYEQYF. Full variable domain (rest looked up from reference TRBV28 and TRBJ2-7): DVKVTQSSRYLVKRTGEKVFLECVQDMDHENMFWYRQDPGLGLRLIYFSYDVKMKEKGDIPEGYSVSREKKERFSLILESASTNQTSMYLCASSRPGRATLYEQYFGPGTRLTVT.

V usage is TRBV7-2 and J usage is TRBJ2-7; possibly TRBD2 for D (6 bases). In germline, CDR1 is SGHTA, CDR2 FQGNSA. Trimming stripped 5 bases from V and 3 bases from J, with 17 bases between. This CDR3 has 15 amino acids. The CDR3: CASSQRGGLLYEQYF. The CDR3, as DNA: TGTGCCAGCAGCCAAAGGGGAGGACTTCTCTACGAGCAGTACTTC. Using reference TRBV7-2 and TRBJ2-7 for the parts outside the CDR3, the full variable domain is GAGVSQSPSNKVTEKGKDVELRCDPISGHTALYWYRQSLGQGLEFLIYFQGNSAPDKSGLPSDRFSAERTGGSVSTLTIQRTQQEDSAVYLCASSQRGGLLYEQYFGPGTRLTVT.

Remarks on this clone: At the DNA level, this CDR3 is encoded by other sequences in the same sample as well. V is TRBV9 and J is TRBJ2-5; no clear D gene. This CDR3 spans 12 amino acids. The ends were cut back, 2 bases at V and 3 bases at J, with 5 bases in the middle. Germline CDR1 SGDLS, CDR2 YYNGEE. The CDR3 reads CASSVSEETQYF. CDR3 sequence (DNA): TGTGCCAGCAGCGTTTCGGAAGAGACCCAGTACTTC.

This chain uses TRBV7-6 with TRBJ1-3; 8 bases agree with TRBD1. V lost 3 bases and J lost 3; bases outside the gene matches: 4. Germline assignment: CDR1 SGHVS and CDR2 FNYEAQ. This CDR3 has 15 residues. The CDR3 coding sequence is TGTGCCAGCAGCTTCGGACAGGGTGGTGGAAACACCATATATTTT. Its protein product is CASSFGQGGGNTIYF.

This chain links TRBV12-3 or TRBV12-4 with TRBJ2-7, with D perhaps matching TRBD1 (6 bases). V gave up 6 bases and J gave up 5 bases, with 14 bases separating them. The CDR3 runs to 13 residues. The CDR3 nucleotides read TGTGCCAGCAGCCCACAGGGAAGAAACGAGCAGTACTTC. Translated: CASSPQGRNEQYF.